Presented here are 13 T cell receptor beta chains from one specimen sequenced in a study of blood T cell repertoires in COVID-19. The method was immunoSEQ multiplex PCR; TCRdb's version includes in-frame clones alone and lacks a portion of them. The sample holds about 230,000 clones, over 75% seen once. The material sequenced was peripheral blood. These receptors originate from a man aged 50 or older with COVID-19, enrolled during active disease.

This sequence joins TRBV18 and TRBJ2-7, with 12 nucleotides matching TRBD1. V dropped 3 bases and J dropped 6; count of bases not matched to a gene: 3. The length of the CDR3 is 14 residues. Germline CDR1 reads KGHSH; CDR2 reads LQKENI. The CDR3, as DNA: TGTGCCAGCTCACCCGGGACAGGGGGCCGCGAGCAGTACTTC. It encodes CASSPGTGGREQYF.

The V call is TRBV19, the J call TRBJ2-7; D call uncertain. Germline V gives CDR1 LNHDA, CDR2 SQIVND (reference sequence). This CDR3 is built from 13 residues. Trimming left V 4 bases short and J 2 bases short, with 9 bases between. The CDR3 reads CASSTRGPYEQYF. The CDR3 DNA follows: TGTGCCAGTAGTACCCGTGGCCCCTACGAGCAGTACTTC.

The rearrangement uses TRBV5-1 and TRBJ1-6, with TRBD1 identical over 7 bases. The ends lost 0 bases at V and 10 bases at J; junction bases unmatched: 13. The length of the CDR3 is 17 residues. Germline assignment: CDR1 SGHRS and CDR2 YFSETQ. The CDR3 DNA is TGCGCCAGCAGCTTGGGCGCGTCGGGACAGAGCGTCTCACCCCTCCACTTT. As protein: CASSLGASGQSVSPLHF.

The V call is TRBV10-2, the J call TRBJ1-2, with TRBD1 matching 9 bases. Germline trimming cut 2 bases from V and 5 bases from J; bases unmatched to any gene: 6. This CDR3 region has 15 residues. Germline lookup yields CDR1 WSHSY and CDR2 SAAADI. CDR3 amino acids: CASSEQRTGDYGYTF. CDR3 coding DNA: TGCGCCAGCAGTGAGCAAAGGACAGGGGATTATGGCTACACCTTC.

CDR3 residues: CASSYGQGSYYEQYF. CDR3 DNA sequence: TGTGCCAGCAGTTACGGACAGGGATCCTACTACGAGCAGTACTTC. The chain is built from TRBV7-2 and TRBJ2-7; 8 nucleotides align to TRBD1. V lost 6 bases and J lost 3; bases outside the gene matches: 10. The CDR3 contains 15 residues. CDR1 is SGHTA, CDR2 FQGNSA, per germline.

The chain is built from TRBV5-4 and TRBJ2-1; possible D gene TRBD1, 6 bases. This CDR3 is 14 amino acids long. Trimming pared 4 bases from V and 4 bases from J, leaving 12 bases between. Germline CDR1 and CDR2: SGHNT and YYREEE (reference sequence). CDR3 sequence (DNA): TGTGCCAGCAGCCAGCCAGGGGCTTACAATGAGCAGTTCTTC. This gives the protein CASSQPGAYNEQFF.

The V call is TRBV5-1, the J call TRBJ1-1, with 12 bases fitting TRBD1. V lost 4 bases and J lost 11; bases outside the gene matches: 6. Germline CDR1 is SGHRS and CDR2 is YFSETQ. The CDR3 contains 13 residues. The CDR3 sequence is CASSVGQGAPAFF. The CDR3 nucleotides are TGCGCCAGCAGCGTGGGACAGGGGGCGCCTGCTTTCTTT.

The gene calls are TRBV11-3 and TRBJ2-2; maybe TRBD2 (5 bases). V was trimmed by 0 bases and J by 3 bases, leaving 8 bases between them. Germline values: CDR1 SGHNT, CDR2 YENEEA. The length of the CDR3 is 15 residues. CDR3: CASSLEASHTGELFF. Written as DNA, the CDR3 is TGTGCCAGCAGCTTAGAGGCTAGCCACACCGGGGAGCTGTTTTTT.

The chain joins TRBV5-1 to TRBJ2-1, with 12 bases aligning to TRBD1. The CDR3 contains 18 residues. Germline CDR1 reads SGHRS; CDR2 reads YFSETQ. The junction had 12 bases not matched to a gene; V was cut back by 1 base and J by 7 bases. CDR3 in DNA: TGCGCCAGCAGCTTGTCTCTCCTGGGACAGGGGGCGAGTAATGAGCAGTTCTTC. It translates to CASSLSLLGQGASNEQFF.

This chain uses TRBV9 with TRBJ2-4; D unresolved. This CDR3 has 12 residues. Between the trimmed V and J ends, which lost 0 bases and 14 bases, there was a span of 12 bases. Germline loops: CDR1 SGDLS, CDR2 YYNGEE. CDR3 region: CASSVAGSPKYF. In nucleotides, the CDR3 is TGTGCCAGCAGCGTAGCGGGTAGCCCAAAGTACTTC.

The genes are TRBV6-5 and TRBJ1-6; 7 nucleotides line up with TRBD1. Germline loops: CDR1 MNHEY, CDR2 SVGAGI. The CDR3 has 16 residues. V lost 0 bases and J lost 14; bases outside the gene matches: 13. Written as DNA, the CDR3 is TGTGCCAGCAGTTACTCGGGGCCAGGGGGAGATGAGGCCCTCCACTTT. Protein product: CASSYSGPGGDEALHF.

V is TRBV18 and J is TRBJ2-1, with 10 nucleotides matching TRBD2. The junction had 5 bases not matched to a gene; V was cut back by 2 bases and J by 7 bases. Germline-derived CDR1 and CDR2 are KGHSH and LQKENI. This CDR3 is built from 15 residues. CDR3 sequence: CASSPRTSGKNEQFF. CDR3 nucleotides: TGTGCCAGCTCACCAAGAACTAGCGGGAAGAATGAGCAGTTCTTC.

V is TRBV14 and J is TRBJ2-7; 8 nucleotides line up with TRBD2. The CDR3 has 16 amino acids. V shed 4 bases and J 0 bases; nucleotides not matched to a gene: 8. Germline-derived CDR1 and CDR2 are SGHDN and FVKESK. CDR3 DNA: TGTGCCAGCAGCCTATTATCTAGCGGGCCCTCCTACGAGCAGTACTTC. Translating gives CASSLLSSGPSYEQYF.